The entry below gives a single T cell receptor (beta chain) sequence along with its context. The antigen is not known. Sequencing was performed with immunoSEQ multiplex PCR; in TCRdb, only in-frame clones are kept and a portion is missing. The sample contains millions of clones, under 95% of which appear only once. CD8 cells classed as naive were CD45RO-negative and positively selected for CCR7, excluding terminally differentiated effector memory CD45RA+ cells. Donors were Caucasian adults residing in Nashville, Tennessee, USA. This CDR3 spans 16 amino acids. V lost 2 bases, J lost 4 bases, and 15 bases lay in between. From germline, CDR1 is LGHNA and CDR2 YSLEER. This sample is drawn from a study of shared clonotypes between healthy human individuals. Findings and limits, study-wide: Naive CD4 clonotypes were shared across several donors at roughly 5.3%. Larger estimated richness was generally seen in naive subsets than in memory subsets.

Sequencing was done on a sample of naive CD8+ T cells from PBMCs. The V gene is TRBV4-3, the J gene TRBJ2-1; possibly TRBD1 for D (6 bases). The clonotype comes from a man aged 18 to 29 in good health. Some clones in this sample may be carry-over from other donors' samples. CDR3 DNA: TGCGCCAGCAGCCAAATAATACAGGGCCGGTACAATGAGCAGTTCTTC. As protein: CASSQIIQGRYNEQFF.